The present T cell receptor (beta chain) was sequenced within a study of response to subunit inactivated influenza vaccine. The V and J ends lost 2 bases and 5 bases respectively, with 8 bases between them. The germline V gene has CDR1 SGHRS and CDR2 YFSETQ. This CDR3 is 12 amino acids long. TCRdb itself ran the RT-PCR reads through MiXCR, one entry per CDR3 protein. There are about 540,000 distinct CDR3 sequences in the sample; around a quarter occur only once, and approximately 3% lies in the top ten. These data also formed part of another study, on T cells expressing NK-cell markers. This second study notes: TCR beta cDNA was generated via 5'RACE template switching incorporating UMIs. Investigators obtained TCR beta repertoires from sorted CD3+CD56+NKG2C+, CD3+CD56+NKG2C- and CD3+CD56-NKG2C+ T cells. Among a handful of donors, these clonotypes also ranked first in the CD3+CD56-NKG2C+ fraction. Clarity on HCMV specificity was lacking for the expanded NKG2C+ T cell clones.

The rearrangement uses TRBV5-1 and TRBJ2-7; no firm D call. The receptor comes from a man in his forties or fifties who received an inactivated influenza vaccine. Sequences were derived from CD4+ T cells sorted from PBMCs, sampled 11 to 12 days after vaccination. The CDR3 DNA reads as TGCGCCAGCAGCTTTTTCGGAGACGAGCAGTACTTC. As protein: CASSFFGDEQYF.